This entry lists 14 T cell receptor beta chains sequenced from one sample in a study of blood T cell repertoires in COVID-19. Method: immunoSEQ multiplex PCR; TCRdb's copy keeps in-frame clones and lacks some. The table records about 200,000 clones, around 86% of them present only once. Sequencing input: peripheral blood. The receptors stem from a man in his fifties or sixties who had recovered from COVID-19.

This chain joins TRBV24-1 and TRBJ1-5, with a possible D match to TRBD1 (6 bases). V gave up 5 bases and J gave up 7 bases, with 14 bases separating them. Germline V lookup: CDR1 KGHDR, CDR2 SFDVKD. There are 14 residues in the CDR3. CDR3 in amino acids: CATSGGGGEQPQHF. CDR3 nucleotides: TGTGCCACCAGTGGGGGAGGGGGTGAACAGCCCCAGCATTTT.

This chain links TRBV18 with TRBJ2-7; maybe TRBD1 (6 bases). Germline CDR1 is KGHSH and CDR2 is LQKENI. The CDR3 spans 15 residues. The V and J ends lost 3 bases and 2 bases respectively, with 14 bases between them. CDR3 sequence: CASSPYGGLAYEQYF. Here the CDR3 DNA reads TGTGCCAGCTCACCCTATGGGGGCTTGGCCTACGAGCAGTACTTC.

V is TRBV13 and J is TRBJ2-4, with a possible D match to TRBD2 (6 bases). Trimming stripped 6 bases from V and 1 base from J, with 10 bases between. Germline assignment: CDR1 PRHDT and CDR2 FYEKMQ (reference sequence). The CDR3 contains 14 residues. For the CDR3, the DNA is TGTGCCAGCAGTTTGGGGGGTGCCAAAAACATTCAGTACTTC. This codes for CASSLGGAKNIQYF.

For the CDR3, the DNA is TGTGCCAGCGCAGATCGTAACTATGGCTACACCTTC. Its translation: CASADRNYGYTF. The chain is built from TRBV18 and TRBJ1-2; D gene unclear. The CDR3 contains 12 residues. Between the trimmed V and J ends, which lost 8 bases and 1 base, there was a span of 8 bases. CDR1 and CDR2 from the germline V gene are KGHSH and LQKENI. Variable domain in full (rest from reference TRBV18 and TRBJ1-2): NAGVMQNPRHLVRRRGQEARLRCSPMKGHSHVYWYRQLPEEGLKFMVYLQKENIIDESGMPKERFSAEFPKEGPSILRIQQVVRGDSAAYFCASADRNYGYTFGSGTRLTVV.

The rearrangement links TRBV5-5 to TRBJ1-6, with 9 bases lining up with TRBD1. Germline V gene data show CDR1 as SGHKS and CDR2 as YYEKEE (reference sequence). Germline trimming cut 2 bases from V and 7 bases from J; bases unmatched to any gene: 7. This CDR3 has 16 amino acids. The CDR3 DNA sequence: TGTGCCAGCAGCTTAGATACAGGGGGCGGGAATTCACCCCTCCACTTT. Translated, it gives CASSLDTGGGNSPLHF.

The chain employs TRBV28 and TRBJ2-7, with TRBD2 matching over 14 bases. Trimming took 5 bases from V and 5 from J; bases not matched to a gene: 17. Germline CDR1 MDHEN, CDR2 SYDVKM. CDR3 length equals 19 residues. CDR3 sequence reads: CASSRIRGTSGRVGNEQYF. In nucleotides, the CDR3 is TGTGCCAGCAGTCGTATTCGGGGGACTAGCGGGAGAGTAGGGAACGAGCAGTACTTC.

The V gene is TRBV2, the J gene TRBJ2-1, with D tentatively TRBD1 (6 bases). Germline V gives CDR1 SNHLY, CDR2 FYNNEI. This CDR3 is built from 14 residues. Trimming removed 7 bases at V and 8 bases at J, with 18 bases between. As DNA, the CDR3 is TGTGCCAGCATTGAGGACAGACCCAGGGATGAGCAGTTCTTC. Its translation is CASIEDRPRDEQFF.

This chain uses TRBV28 with TRBJ1-3; D perhaps matches TRBD1 (6 bases). The CDR3 is made up of 14 amino acids. Trimming stripped 4 bases from V and 4 bases from J, with 11 bases between. Per germline, CDR1 MDHEN and CDR2 SYDVKM. The CDR3 here is CASSSRTEGNTIYF. The CDR3 nucleotides read TGTGCCAGCAGTTCAAGGACAGAGGGAAACACCATATATTTT.

This clone was detected a few times. V gene TRBV3-1 (or the pseudogene TRBV3-2) combines with J gene TRBJ1-2; D unclear. This CDR3 contains 11 residues. CDR1 LGHDT and CDR2 YNNKEL come from the germline V gene (reference sequence). Trimming removed 2 bases from V and 9 bases from J, with 7 bases in between. CDR3 loop: CASSQRESYTF. The CDR3 DNA reads as TGTGCCAGCAGCCAAAGAGAAAGCTACACCTTC.

The chain combines TRBV4-2 with TRBJ2-2; TRBD1 might be the D (6 bases). The V end lost 3 bases, the J end lost 9 bases, and 20 bases lay between the germline ends. The CDR3 has 16 residues. From germline, CDR1 is LGHNA and CDR2 YNFKEQ. The CDR3 reads CASSQHTGQVVRELFF. CDR3 in DNA: TGTGCCAGCAGCCAGCACACGGGACAAGTTGTAAGGGAGCTGTTTTTT.

J is TRBJ1-6 and V is TRBV13, with 7 bases matching TRBD1. Germline V lookup: CDR1 PRHDT, CDR2 FYEKMQ (reference sequence). This CDR3 contains 15 residues. With V trimmed by 6 bases and J by 7 bases, 9 bases remained unmatched. CDR3 in DNA: TGTGCCAGCAGTTTTGGGGGCAGGGGGAATTCACCCCTCCACTTT. Its translation is CASSFGGRGNSPLHF. Together with reference TRBV13 and TRBJ1-6, the CDR3 gives the full variable domain: AAGVIQSPRHLIKEKRETATLKCYPIPRHDTVYWYQQGPGQDPQFLISFYEKMQSDKGSIPDRFSAQQFSDYHSELNMSSLELGDSALYFCASSFGGRGNSPLHFGNGTRLTVT.

The chain uses TRBV10-2 and TRBJ1-5, with 8 bases fitting TRBD1. V lost 7 bases, J lost 3 bases, and 5 bases stayed unmatched. Per germline, CDR1 WSHSY and CDR2 SAAADI. This CDR3 contains 14 residues. CDR3 sequence: CASKPGQDNQPQHF. In DNA form, the CDR3 reads TGCGCCAGCAAACCGGGACAGGACAATCAGCCCCAGCATTTT.

This clone has a single count. The chain combines TRBV28 with TRBJ1-2; D is uncertain. V was shortened by 3 bases and J by 5 bases, with 10 bases between the two germline ends. The CDR3 runs to 13 residues. Germline V gene lookup returns CDR1 MDHEN and CDR2 SYDVKM. For the CDR3, the DNA is TGTGCCAGCAGTTTGGCGGGTGATTATGGCTACACCTTC. This translates into CASSLAGDYGYTF.

This clone was observed once. V gene TRBV10-3 combines with J gene TRBJ2-7; D perhaps matches TRBD1 (5 bases). This CDR3 spans 12 amino acids. Deletions cut 4 bases from V and 5 bases from J, with 9 bases between. Germline assignment: CDR1 ENHRY and CDR2 SYGVKD. CDR3 protein: CAISGQDNEQYF. CDR3 nucleotide sequence: TGTGCCATCAGTGGGCAGGACAACGAGCAGTACTTC.